The 21 T cell receptor beta chains listed next were all sequenced from one sample in a study of beta chain features in type 1 diabetes. General study findings and limits: Significant though moderate, a shortening of TCRB CDR3s appeared in all four CD4+ subsets of Type 1 diabetes patients.

No antigen is known for these receptors. The investigators reverse transcribed all of the isolated RNA, so they sequenced expressed TCRB transcripts. Libraries were prepared by immunoSEQ multiplex PCR; TCRdb keeps only in-frame clonotypes and omits some of them. The data show around 280,000 clones, with about 15% seen just once and approximately 0.015% held by the top ten. Input material: naive CD4+ T cells from blood. These receptors all come from a man aged 18 to 30 with type 1 diabetes.

The chain couples TRBV25-1 to TRBJ2-7; a possible D gene is TRBD2 (6 bases). This CDR3 has 13 amino acids. With 0 bases removed from V and 11 bases from J, the gap between germline ends came to 14 bases. The germline CDR1 and CDR2 sequences are MGHDK and SYGVNS. The DNA for the CDR3 is TGTGCCAGCAGTGAATATCACAGGCCGGGGGAGTACTTC. This gives the protein CASSEYHRPGEYF.

As concerns this clone: Relative to the germline gene, one junction end is altered; a read error may explain this. This chain connects TRBV28 to TRBJ1-4; the match to TRBD1 covers 7 bases. The CDR3 contains 12 residues. Germline values: CDR1 MDHEN, CDR2 SYDVKM. CDR3 loop: CASSLFRDSPSF. CDR3 in DNA: TGTGCCAGCAGTTTATTTCGGGACAGCCCCTCTTTT.

The table lists this clone with a few counts. This chain connects TRBV30 to TRBJ2-6, with a possible D match to TRBD1 (5 bases). This CDR3 contains 18 residues. Germline CDR1 GTSNPN, CDR2 SVGIG (reference sequence). V lost 0 bases, J lost 2 bases, and 17 bases lay in between. The CDR3 sequence: CAWSVRGRGGAGANVLTF. The DNA of the CDR3 is TGTGCCTGGAGTGTAAGAGGAAGGGGTGGGGCTGGGGCCAACGTCCTGACTTTC.

The chain uses TRBV30 and TRBJ1-2; perhaps TRBD1 as D (6 bases). The CDR3 sequence is 20 residues long. Trimming left V 2 bases short and J 8 bases short, with 36 bases between. Per the germline V gene, CDR1 is GTSNPN and CDR2 is SVGIG (reference sequence). CDR3 sequence: CAWSPDRLLGRAKSTGGYTF. The CDR3 nucleotides read TGTGCCTGGAGTCCTGACCGTTTACTGGGGCGCGCGAAATCAACAGGGGGCTACACCTTC. Drawing the rest from reference TRBV30 and TRBJ1-2, the complete variable domain is SQTIHQWPATLVQPVGSPLSLECTVEGTSNPNLYWYRQAAGRGLQLLFYSVGIGQISSEVPQNLSASRPQDRQFILSSKKLLLSDSGFYLCAWSPDRLLGRAKSTGGYTFGSGTRLTVV.

CDR3 in DNA: TGCGCCAGCAGTCCGGCGGGCGGGAGCTCCTACAATGAGCAGTTCTTC. Its translation: CASSPAGGSSYNEQFF. The V call is TRBV5-1, the J call TRBJ2-1, with 7 bases matching TRBD2. Germline V gene lookup returns CDR1 SGHRS and CDR2 YFSETQ. This CDR3 spans 16 amino acids. Unmatched junction bases numbered 8, after V lost 5 bases and J lost 0 bases.

With respect to this clone: This CDR3 is also generated by other DNA sequences in the sample. The chain links TRBV2 to TRBJ2-7; D is uncertain. Germline V gives CDR1 SNHLY, CDR2 FYNNEI. The CDR3 is made up of 11 amino acids. Trimming took off 6 bases at V and 2 bases at J, with 5 bases between the two ends. CDR3 DNA: TGTGCCAGCAGCGGAGCCTACGAGCAGTACTTC. Protein: CASSGAYEQYF.

The chain couples TRBV9 to TRBJ2-6; tentative D call: TRBD1 (5 bases). Trimming took 4 bases from V and 17 from J, leaving 25 bases between them. Germline CDR1 SGDLS, CDR2 YYNGEE. The length of the CDR3 is 15 residues. The CDR3, as DNA: TGTGCCAGCAGCCCAGCGAGTCCGGAATTAGGGGCGGTGACTTTC. Its translation is CASSPASPELGAVTF.

The gene calls are TRBV7-9 and TRBJ1-1; a possible D gene is TRBD1 (5 bases). V was cut by 5 bases and J by 1 base, with 14 bases left in between. The CDR3 is made up of 15 amino acids. Germline V gene sequence: CDR1 SEHNR, CDR2 FQNEAQ (reference sequence). CDR3: CASSRGRVRNTEAFF. The CDR3 DNA reads TGTGCCAGCAGCCGGGGGAGGGTTAGGAACACTGAAGCTTTCTTT.

V usage is TRBV7-9 and J usage is TRBJ2-7; D is perhaps TRBD2 (6 bases). This CDR3 comprises 16 residues. CDR1 and CDR2 from the germline V gene are SEHNR and FQNEAQ (reference sequence). The V gene lost 4 bases and the J gene lost 7 bases, with 23 bases spanning the gap. CDR3 in amino acids: CASSSRTMREGEEQYF. CDR3 DNA: TGTGCCAGCAGCTCTAGGACTATGCGGGAAGGCGAGGAGCAGTACTTC.

This clone has a handful of counts. The chain couples TRBV30 to TRBJ1-3; D unclear. Trimming left V 4 bases short and J 3 bases short, with 10 bases between. CDR1 is GTSNPN and CDR2 is SVGIG in the germline V gene (reference sequence). The CDR3 runs to 13 residues. The CDR3 protein is CAWTVGGGNTIYF. CDR3 coding DNA: TGTGCCTGGACTGTAGGAGGTGGAAACACCATATATTTT.

The chain joins TRBV11-2 to TRBJ2-5; 8 positions match TRBD1. The junction had 2 bases not matched to a gene; V was cut back by 5 bases and J by 0 bases. CDR3 size: 14 residues. Germline CDR1 SGHAT, CDR2 FQNNGV. The CDR3, as DNA: TGTGCCAGCAGCCGGGACAGGCACCAAGAGACCCAGTACTTC. It specifies CASSRDRHQETQYF.

This chain connects TRBV30 to TRBJ2-7, with unresolved D. This CDR3 comprises 14 residues. V shed 0 bases and J shed 7 bases, with 16 bases lying between them. The germline gives CDR1 GTSNPN, CDR2 SVGIG (reference sequence). CDR3 in DNA: TGTGCCTGGAGTGTACAGCATAATACCTGGGAGCAGTACTTC. This translates into CAWSVQHNTWEQYF. Full variable domain (remainder filled in from reference TRBV30 and TRBJ2-7): SQTIHQWPATLVQPVGSPLSLECTVEGTSNPNLYWYRQAAGRGLQLLFYSVGIGQISSEVPQNLSASRPQDRQFILSSKKLLLSDSGFYLCAWSVQHNTWEQYFGPGTRLTVT.

In this sample, this clone turned up a few times. V gene TRBV9 combines with J gene TRBJ2-5; TRBD1 matches at 8 bases. TRBJ2-7 matches the DNA end more closely, so the J call is doubtful. The CDR3 extends over 15 amino acids. Germline values: CDR1 SGDLS, CDR2 YYNGEE. The CDR3 loop is CASSARQGPSYEQYF. The CDR3 nucleotides read TGTGCCAGCAGCGCCCGACAGGGGCCCTCCTACGAGCAGTACTTC.

This chain links TRBV7-2 with TRBJ2-7; a weak D match, TRBD1 (6 bases). This CDR3 contains 16 residues. Trimming took 5 bases from V and 0 from J, leaving 17 bases between them. Germline values: CDR1 SGHTA, CDR2 FQGNSA. The CDR3 DNA follows: TGTGCCAGCAGCCAGATGGGGCAGGGGTTCTCCTACGAGCAGTACTTC. This encodes CASSQMGQGFSYEQYF. The full variable domain, rest sourced from reference TRBV7-2 and TRBJ2-7, is GAGVSQSPSNKVTEKGKDVELRCDPISGHTALYWYRQSLGQGLEFLIYFQGNSAPDKSGLPSDRFSAERTGGSVSTLTIQRTQQEDSAVYLCASSQMGQGFSYEQYFGPGTRLTVT.

This clone has more than one count but fewer than ten. V gene TRBV29-1 combines with J gene TRBJ2-3, with 8 bases lining up with TRBD1. V lost 1 base to trimming and J lost 5 bases; unmatched junction nucleotides: 11. The CDR3 length is 16 residues. Germline assignment: CDR1 SQVTM and CDR2 ANQGSEA. CDR3 region: CSVEGTGIHSGDTQYF. CDR3 sequence (DNA): TGCAGCGTTGAAGGGACAGGGATCCACAGCGGAGATACGCAGTATTTT.

Only a few counts were recorded for this clone. V gene TRBV28 combines with J gene TRBJ1-1; no clear D. This CDR3 contains 15 residues. Germline V gene sequence: CDR1 MDHEN, CDR2 SYDVKM. V lost 6 bases and J lost 1, with 15 bases in between. The CDR3 nucleotides read TGTGCCAGCAGCCCCTCTACCGCCTGGAACACTGAAGCTTTCTTT. It yields the protein CASSPSTAWNTEAFF.

The chain couples TRBV18 to TRBJ1-1, with D hard to call. In germline, CDR1 is KGHSH, CDR2 LQKENI. The length of the CDR3 is 14 residues. The ends were cut back, 8 bases at V and 0 bases at J, with 13 bases in the middle. The CDR3 sequence: CASLSTGMNTEAFF. The CDR3 nucleotides are TGTGCCAGCCTCTCGACCGGGATGAACACTGAAGCTTTCTTT.

This sequence joins TRBV6-5 and TRBJ2-2; D ambiguous. Germline CDR1 reads MNHEY; CDR2 reads SVGAGI. The V and J ends lost 2 bases and 4 bases respectively, with 5 bases between them. The CDR3 covers 13 residues. DNA of the CDR3: TGTGCCAGCAGTTACGGAGTCACCGGGGAGCTGTTTTTT. The encoded protein is CASSYGVTGELFF.

This chain joins TRBV30 and TRBJ2-7; 7 nucleotides match TRBD1. With 3 bases clipped from V and 4 bases from J, the junction kept 6 bases outside the gene matches. This CDR3 has 13 amino acids. Looked up from germline, CDR1 is GTSNPN and CDR2 is SVGIG (reference sequence). In DNA, the CDR3 is TGTGCCTGGAGCGGGACAGCTAGGTACGAGCAGTACTTC. It specifies CAWSGTARYEQYF. The whole variable domain, filled in from reference TRBV30 and TRBJ2-7, reads SQTIHQWPATLVQPVGSPLSLECTVEGTSNPNLYWYRQAAGRGLQLLFYSVGIGQISSEVPQNLSASRPQDRQFILSSKKLLLSDSGFYLCAWSGTARYEQYFGPGTRLTVT.

This clone was seen more than once but under ten times. The rearrangement joins TRBV19 to TRBJ2-3; 11 bases line up with TRBD2. Trimming removed 0 bases from V and 2 bases from J; junction bases left unmatched: 4. The CDR3 runs 17 residues. Germline assignment: CDR1 LNHDA and CDR2 SQIVND (reference sequence). The CDR3 spells CASSIDRLAGFTDTQYF. CDR3 DNA sequence: TGTGCCAGTAGTATAGATCGACTAGCGGGGTTCACAGATACGCAGTATTTT. Combining the CDR3 with reference TRBV19 and TRBJ2-3 gives the whole variable domain DGGITQSPKYLFRKEGQNVTLSCEQNLNHDAMYWYRQDPGQGLRLIYYSQIVNDFQKGDIAEGYSVSREKKESFPLTVTSAQKNPTAFYLCASSIDRLAGFTDTQYFGPGTRLTVL.

The V call is TRBV9, the J call TRBJ2-1, with 9 bases aligning to TRBD1. This CDR3 comprises 14 residues. Germline trimming cut 4 bases from V and 6 bases from J; bases unmatched to any gene: 5. Germline V CDR1 and CDR2: SGDLS, YYNGEE. The CDR3 DNA reads TGTGCCAGCAGCCCCGGGACAGGGCCCAATGAGCAGTTCTTC. The encoded protein is CASSPGTGPNEQFF. Full variable domain (remainder filled in from reference TRBV9 and TRBJ2-1): DSGVTQTPKHLITATGQRVTLRCSPRSGDLSVYWYQQSLDQGLQFLIQYYNGEERAKGNILERFSAQQFPDLHSELNLSSLELGDSALYFCASSPGTGPNEQFFGPGTRLTVL.